Listed below are T cell receptor beta chains from one sample, sequenced in a study of neoadjuvant anti-PD-1 for oral cavity cancer. Sequencing was performed with immunoSEQ multiplex PCR; in TCRdb, only in-frame clones are kept and a portion is missing. The sample lists over 9,500 clones; less than 70% were seen once. The source material was PBMCs, sampled after nivolumab (anti-PD-1) treatment. Source of these receptors: a person aged 35-79 years with oral cavity squamous cell carcinoma. Each CDR3 is given with its conserved first and last residue. A D gene is named only where the DNA matches it firmly. Rows give clone size only sometimes, using once, few, many, or a class for an expanded clone.

- TRBJ2-2 - TRBV11-2 CASSRGVASNGELFF TGTGCCAGCAGCCGCGGGGTAGCGAGCAACGGGGAGCTGTTTTTT
- TRBJ2-5 - TRBV4-2 CASSQDSRGEETQYF TGTGCCAGCAGCCAAGATAGTAGGGGGGAAGAGACCCAGTACTTC
- TRBJ2-7 - TRBV7-2 CASSLGGTKAYEQYF TGTGCCAGCAGCTTAGGCGGGACAAAAGCCTACGAGCAGTACTTC
- TRBJ1-6 - TRBV6-5 CASSYGYNSPLHF TGTGCCAGCAGTTACGGATATAATTCACCCCTCCACTTT
once TRBJ2-5 - TRBV15 CAASRYQETQYF TGTGCCGCTTCAAGGTACCAAGAGACCCAGTACTTC
- TRBJ1-3 - TRBV28 CASLEADSGNTIYF TGTGCCAGTCTCGAGGCGGACTCTGGAAACACCATATATTTT
- TRBJ2-4 - TRBV10-2 CASSEIRTAKNIQYF TGCGCCAGCAGTGAGATACGAACGGCCAAAAACATTCAGTACTTC
- TRBJ1-6 - TRBV5-5 CASSSRGVTPLHF TGTGCCAGCAGCTCAAGGGGAGTAACACCCCTCCACTTT
- TRBJ2-5 - TRBV5-6 CASSLGHRWETQYF TGTGCCAGCAGCTTGGGACACCGATGGGAGACCCAGTACTTC
few TRBJ1-1 - TRBV5-1 CASSPRVSRGWYTEAFF TGCGCCAGCAGCCCGAGGGTTTCTAGGGGCTGGTACACTGAAGCTTTCTTT
- TRBJ1-2 - TRBV18 CASSPVQNYGYTF TGTGCCAGCTCACCAGTGCAGAACTATGGCTACACCTTC
- TRBJ2-3 - TRBV27 CASSLVRGASDTQYF TGTGCCAGCAGTTTAGTGAGGGGGGCCTCAGATACGCAGTATTTT
- TRBJ2-1 TRBD2 TRBV18 CASSPRTSDHNEQFF TGTGCCAGCTCACCTCGGACTAGCGACCACAATGAGCAGTTCTTC
- TRBJ2-1 TRBD2 TRBV6-1 CASSEGLTSASYNEQFF TGTGCCAGCAGTGAAGGCCTGACTAGCGCGAGCTACAATGAGCAGTTCTTC
few TRBJ1-1 - TRBV28 CASSTSDARRYTEAFF TGTGCCAGCAGTACCTCCGATGCGAGACGCTACACTGAAGCTTTCTTT
- TRBJ2-7 - TRBV10-3 CAISEGGSSYEQYF TGTGCCATCAGTGAAGGGGGAAGCTCCTACGAGCAGTACTTC
- TRBJ1-3 - TRBV7-9 CASSADSGNTIYF TGTGCCAGCTCTGCGGACTCTGGAAACACCATATATTTT
- TRBJ1-1 - TRBV29-1 CSVAGARAEAFF TGCAGCGTTGCGGGGGCTCGGGCTGAAGCTTTCTTT
- TRBJ2-7 TRBD1 TRBV5-1 CASSTRDRFYGEQYF TGCGCCAGCAGCACCCGGGACAGGTTCTACGGCGAGCAGTACTTC
- TRBJ1-2 - TRBV7-2 CASSLPGTYGYTF TGTGCCAGCAGCTTACCAGGGACCTATGGCTACACCTTC
few TRBJ1-2 TRBD1 TRBV6-1 CASSEEQGSGYTF TGTGCCAGCAGTGAAGAACAGGGGTCTGGCTACACCTTC
- TRBJ2-5 TRBD2 TRBV2 CAGSGTSQETQYF TGTGCCGGGTCCGGGACTAGCCAAGAGACCCAGTACTTC
few TRBJ1-4 - TRBV19 CASSIATSANEKLFF TGTGCCAGTAGTATTGCTACCAGCGCTAATGAAAAACTGTTTTTT
- TRBJ2-3 - TRBV9 CASSETSLDTQYF TGTGCCAGCAGCGAGACTAGTCTAGATACGCAGTATTTT
once TRBJ1-2 - TRBV6-5 CASSYSREPYGYTF TGTGCCAGCAGTTACTCGCGGGAGCCCTATGGCTACACCTTC
once TRBJ1-3 TRBD1 TRBV7-8 CASSPGQGSSGNTIYF TGTGCCAGCAGCCCCGGACAGGGGAGCTCTGGAAACACCATATATTTT
- TRBJ2-2 TRBD2 TRBV5-1 CASSFLAGEPGELFF TGCGCCAGCAGCTTTCTAGCGGGAGAGCCCGGGGAGCTGTTTTTT
- TRBJ1-1 - TRBV29-1 CSVRPTFMNTEAFF TGCAGCGTTCGACCCACCTTCATGAACACTGAAGCTTTCTTT
- TRBJ2-3 - TRBV15 CATSRSGTPTDTQYF TGTGCCACCAGCAGGTCCGGGACTCCCACAGATACGCAGTATTTT
- TRBJ1-6 - TRBV10-3 CAISGGFYNSPLHF TGTGCCATCAGCGGAGGTTTCTATAATTCACCCCTCCACTTT
- TRBJ2-1 - TRBV5-8 CASDPGRGRWNEQFF TGTGCCAGCGACCCGGGGAGGGGGCGGTGGAACGAGCAGTTCTTC
once TRBJ1-5 - TRBV19 CASSPEDHSNQPQHF TGTGCCAGCAGCCCGGAGGACCATAGCAATCAGCCCCAGCATTTT
- TRBJ2-7 - TRBV11-2 CASSLDYRYEQYF TGTGCCAGCAGCTTAGATTACAGGTACGAGCAGTACTTC
- TRBJ2-2 - TRBV6-5 CASSSQARTGELFF TGTGCCAGCAGTTCCCAGGCCCGGACCGGGGAGCTGTTTTTT
- TRBJ2-7 TRBD2 TRBV5-1 CASSLLAGKSQDEQYF TGCGCCAGCAGCTTACTAGCGGGGAAGTCTCAAGACGAGCAGTACTTC
- TRBJ2-7 - TRBV27 CASSTVPGYEQYF TGTGCCAGCAGTACGGTCCCGGGGTACGAGCAGTACTTC
- TRBJ2-1 TRBD2 TRBV9 CASGNGGGYNEQFF TGTGCCAGCGGAAACGGCGGGGGCTACAATGAGCAGTTCTTC
- TRBJ1-1 TRBD1 TRBV19 CASSPTGGVTEAFF TGTGCCAGTAGCCCGACAGGGGGCGTTACTGAAGCTTTCTTT
- TRBJ2-1 - TRBV29-1 CSAGGEQFF TGCAGCGCCGGGGGTGAGCAGTTCTTC
- TRBJ2-1 - TRBV2 CASRGRTNEQFF TGTGCCAGCAGAGGACGGACCAATGAGCAGTTCTTC
- TRBJ1-1 - TRBV25-1 CASSSHRQAATEAFF TGTGCCAGCAGTTCTCATCGACAGGCCGCCACTGAAGCTTTCTTT
- TRBJ2-5 - TRBV6-1 CASSEGRGIARKETQYF TGTGCCAGCAGTGAAGGCCGGGGGATAGCAAGGAAAGAGACCCAGTACTTC
- TRBJ2-5 - TRBV7-2 CASSFGSGDQETQYF TGTGCCAGCAGTTTTGGGTCTGGGGATCAAGAGACCCAGTACTTC
- TRBJ2-1 TRBD2 TRBV15 CATSRDLGSGAGNEQFF TGTGCCACCAGCAGAGATCTGGGTAGCGGGGCTGGGAATGAGCAGTTCTTC
- TRBJ1-4 - TRBV29-1 CSVEKRDLGEKLFF TGCAGCGTTGAAAAGAGGGATCTCGGGGAAAAACTGTTTTTT